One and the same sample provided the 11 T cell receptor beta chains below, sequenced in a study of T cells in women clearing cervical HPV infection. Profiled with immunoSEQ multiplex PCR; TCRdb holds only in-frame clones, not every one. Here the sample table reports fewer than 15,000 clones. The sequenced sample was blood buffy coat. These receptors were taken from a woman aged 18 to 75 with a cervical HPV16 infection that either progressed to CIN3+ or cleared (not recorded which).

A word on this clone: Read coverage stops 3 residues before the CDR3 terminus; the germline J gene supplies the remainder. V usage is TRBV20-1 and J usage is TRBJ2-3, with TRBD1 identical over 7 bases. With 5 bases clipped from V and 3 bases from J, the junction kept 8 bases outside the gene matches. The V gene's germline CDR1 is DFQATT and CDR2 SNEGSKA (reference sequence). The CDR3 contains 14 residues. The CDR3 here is CSALEGARTDTQYF. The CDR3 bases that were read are TGCAGTGCTTTAGAGGGGGCAAGAACAGATACG.

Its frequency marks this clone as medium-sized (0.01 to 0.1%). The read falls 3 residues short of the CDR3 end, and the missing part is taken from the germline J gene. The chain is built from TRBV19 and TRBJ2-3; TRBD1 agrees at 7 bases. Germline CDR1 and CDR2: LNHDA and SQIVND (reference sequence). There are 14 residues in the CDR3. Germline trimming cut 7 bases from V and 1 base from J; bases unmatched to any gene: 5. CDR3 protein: CASKQGRGTDTQYF. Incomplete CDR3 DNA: TGTGCCAGTAAACAGGGGCGAGGCACAGATACG.

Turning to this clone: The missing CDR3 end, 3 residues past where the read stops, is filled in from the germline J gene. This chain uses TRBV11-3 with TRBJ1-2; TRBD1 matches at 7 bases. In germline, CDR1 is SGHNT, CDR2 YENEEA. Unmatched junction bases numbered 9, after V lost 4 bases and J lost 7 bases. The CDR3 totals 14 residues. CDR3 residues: CASSWGARGVGYTF. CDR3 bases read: TGTGCCAGCAGCTGGGGGGCCAGGGGGGTTGGC.

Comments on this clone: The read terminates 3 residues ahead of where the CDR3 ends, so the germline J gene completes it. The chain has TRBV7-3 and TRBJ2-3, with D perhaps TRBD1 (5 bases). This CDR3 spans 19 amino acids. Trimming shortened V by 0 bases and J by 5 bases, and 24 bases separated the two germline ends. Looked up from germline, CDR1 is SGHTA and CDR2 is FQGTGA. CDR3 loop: CASSLTVVRVVGVGDTQYF. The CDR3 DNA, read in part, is TGTGCCAGCAGCTTAACGGTGGTGCGAGTTGTAGGGGTTGGAGATACG.

The CDR3 bases that were read are TGCGCCAGCAGCACGGGACAGGGGGAAGAGACC. Translation: CASSTGQGEET. The entire CDR3 is CASSTGQGEETQYF. The rearrangement uses TRBV5-1 and TRBJ2-5; 11 nucleotides match TRBD1. The read terminates 3 residues before the CDR3 end, so the remaining end is supplied by the germline J gene. Germline V gene sequence: CDR1 SGHRS, CDR2 YFSETQ. The CDR3 sequence is 14 residues long. After removal of 4 bases from V and 3 bases from J, the junction contained 2 bases not matched to a gene.

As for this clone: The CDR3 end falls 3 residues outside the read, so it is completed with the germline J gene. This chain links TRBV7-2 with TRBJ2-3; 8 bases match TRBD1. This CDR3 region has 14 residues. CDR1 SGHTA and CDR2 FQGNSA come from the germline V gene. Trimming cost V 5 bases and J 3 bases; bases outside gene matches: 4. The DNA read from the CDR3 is TGTGCCAGCAGCCCAAGACAGGGGACAGATACG. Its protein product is CASSPRQGTDT. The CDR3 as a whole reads CASSPRQGTDTQYF.

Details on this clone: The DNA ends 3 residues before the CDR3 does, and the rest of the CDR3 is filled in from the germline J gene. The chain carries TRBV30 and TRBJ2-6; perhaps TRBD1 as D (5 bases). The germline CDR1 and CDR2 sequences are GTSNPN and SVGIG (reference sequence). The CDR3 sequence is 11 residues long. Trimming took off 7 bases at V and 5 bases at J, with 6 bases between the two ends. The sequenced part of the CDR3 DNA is TGTGCCTCGGACAGGGCCAACGTC. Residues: CASDRANV. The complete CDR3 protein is CASDRANVLTF. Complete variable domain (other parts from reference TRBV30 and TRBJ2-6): SQTIHQWPATLVQPVGSPLSLECTVEGTSNPNLYWYRQAAGRGLQLLFYSVGIGQISSEVPQNLSASRPQDRQFILSSKKLLLSDSGFYLCASDRANVLTFGAGSRLTVL.

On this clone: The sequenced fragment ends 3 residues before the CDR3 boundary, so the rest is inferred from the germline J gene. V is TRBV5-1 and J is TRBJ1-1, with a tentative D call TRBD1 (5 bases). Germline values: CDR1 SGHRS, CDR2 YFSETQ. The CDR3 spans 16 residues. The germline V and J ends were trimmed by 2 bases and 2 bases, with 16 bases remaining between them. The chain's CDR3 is CASSFTDHWGNTEAFF. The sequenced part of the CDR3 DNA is TGCGCCAGCAGCTTTACGGATCATTGGGGCAACACTGAA.

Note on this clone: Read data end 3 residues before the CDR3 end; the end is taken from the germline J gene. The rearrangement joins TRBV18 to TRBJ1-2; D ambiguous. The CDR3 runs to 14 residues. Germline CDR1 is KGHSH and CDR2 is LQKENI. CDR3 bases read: TGTGCCAGCTCACCGGTATTAGCGGGGAACGAC. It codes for CASSPVLAGND. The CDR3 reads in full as CASSPVLAGNDYTF.

The CDR3 is CSARAENSGNTIYF. The part of the CDR3 DNA that was read is TGCAGTGCTAGAGCAGAAAACTCTGGAAACACC. The V call is TRBV20-1, the J call TRBJ1-3; D gene ambiguous. The read terminates 3 residues ahead of where the CDR3 ends, so the germline J gene completes it. The CDR3 is 14 amino acids. V shed 1 base and J shed 0 bases, with 7 bases lying between them. The germline gives CDR1 DFQATT, CDR2 SNEGSKA (reference sequence).

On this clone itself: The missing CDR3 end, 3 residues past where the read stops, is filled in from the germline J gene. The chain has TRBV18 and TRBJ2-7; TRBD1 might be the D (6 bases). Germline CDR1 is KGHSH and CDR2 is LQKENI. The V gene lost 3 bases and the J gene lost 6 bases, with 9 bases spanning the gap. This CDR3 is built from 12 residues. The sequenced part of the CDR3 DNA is TGTGCCAGCTCACCTGGGACATTCGAG. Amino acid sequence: CASSPGTFE. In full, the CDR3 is CASSPGTFEQYF.